These 9 T cell receptor beta chains originate from one sample sequenced in a study of cytomegalovirus exposure and HLA in healthy donors (dated by TCRdb to 2016 to 2017). Preparation of the library involved the immunoSEQ multiplex PCR assay. For the multiplex PCR, a mixture combining 60 forward primers for TCR Vbeta segments and 13 reverse primers for TCR Jbeta segments was used. Held by TCRdb, this immuneACCESS table contains in-frame sequences only and omits some clones. Under half of the omission traces to an unresolved V gene where checked; the cause of the rest is unknown. The sample data list 110,000 or so clones, and 70% to 80% of these were observed just once. More than 9% of the sample is in the top ten clones. Material for sequencing was PBMCs. The receptor source for this set is a woman aged 45-60 years in good health and CMV-seropositive.

A word on this clone: Other DNA sequences of this sample code for an identical CDR3. For the CDR3, the DNA is TGTGCCAGCAGCTTAGCGGGAGGGCCCTACGAGCAGTACTTC. This encodes CASSLAGGPYEQYF. The chain uses TRBV7-9 and TRBJ2-7; the match to TRBD2 covers 7 bases. The CDR3 has 14 residues. Germline-derived CDR1 and CDR2 are SEHNR and FQNEAQ (reference sequence). J lost 2 bases, V lost 0 bases, and 1 base had no gene match.

The rearrangement links TRBV27 to TRBJ1-4; D ambiguous. The CDR3 consists of 13 residues. V gave up 3 bases and J gave up 3 bases, with 5 bases separating them. The germline CDR1 and CDR2 sequences are MNHEY and SMNVEV (reference sequence). The CDR3 coding sequence is TGTGCCAGCAGTTTTTCCGCTAATGAAAAACTGTTTTTT. This translates into CASSFSANEKLFF.

V and J are TRBV7-2 and TRBJ1-1; no definite D call. Germline CDR1 reads SGHTA; CDR2 reads FQGNSA. V was clipped by 2 bases and J by 3 bases, with 10 bases between them. This CDR3 is 14 amino acids long. CDR3 DNA sequence: TGTGCCAGCAGCTTAAGTGGCGGGGACACTGAAGCTTTCTTT. Its protein is CASSLSGGDTEAFF.

The chain is built from TRBV18 and TRBJ2-2, with D possibly matching TRBD2 (6 bases). CDR1 and CDR2 (germline): KGHSH, LQKENI. Trimming took 3 bases from V and 4 from J, leaving 15 bases between them. This CDR3 is built from 16 residues. The CDR3 coding sequence is TGTGCCAGCTCACCGTCGAAGGAGGGAGGCACCGGGGAGCTGTTTTTT. This gives the protein CASSPSKEGGTGELFF.

The V call is TRBV7-2, the J call TRBJ2-1; 10 positions match TRBD1. V was pared by 4 bases and J by 8 bases, with 2 bases of the junction left unmatched. The CDR3 runs to 13 residues. Germline lookup yields CDR1 SGHTA and CDR2 FQGNSA. The CDR3 protein is CASSSDRGYEQFF. In DNA, the CDR3 is TGTGCCAGCAGCTCGGACAGGGGGTATGAGCAGTTCTTC.

V gene TRBV4-3 combines with J gene TRBJ1-1; the D gene is possibly TRBD1 (6 bases). V lost 1 base and J lost 0, with 12 bases in between. This CDR3 region has 16 residues. The germline CDR1 and CDR2 sequences are LGHNA and YSLEER. The CDR3 nucleotides read TGCGCCAGCAGCCAAGCCGGGGGGCAGATGAACACTGAAGCTTTCTTT. The encoded protein is CASSQAGGQMNTEAFF.

There are a few counts of this clone. The rearrangement joins TRBV29-1 to TRBJ1-2; D is ambiguous. There are 12 residues in the CDR3. The V and J ends lost 7 bases and 2 bases respectively, with 11 bases between them. The germline CDR1 and CDR2 sequences are SQVTM and ANQGSEA. Written as DNA, the CDR3 is TGCAGCGCACAGCCGACAAACTATGGCTACACCTTC. Translating it yields CSAQPTNYGYTF.

The chain joins TRBV7-2 to TRBJ1-5, with D unresolved. The CDR3 runs to 14 residues. V lost 2 bases and J 6 bases, leaving 11 bases between the germline ends. The germline V gene has CDR1 SGHTA and CDR2 FQGNSA. The CDR3 loop reads CASSLKAGGQPQHF. CDR3 DNA sequence: TGTGCCAGCAGCTTAAAGGCGGGTGGTCAGCCCCAGCATTTT.

CDR3: CASSPQGTEAFF. The DNA of the CDR3 is TGTGCCAGCAGTCCCCAGGGCACTGAAGCTTTCTTT. The chain combines TRBV25-1 with TRBJ1-1; possibly TRBD1 for D (5 bases). Per germline, CDR1 MGHDK and CDR2 SYGVNS. The CDR3 is made up of 12 amino acids. V gave up 5 bases and J gave up 4 bases, with 8 bases separating them. Looking up the rest from reference TRBV25-1 and TRBJ1-1 gives the full variable domain: EADIYQTPRYLVIGTGKKITLECSQTMGHDKMYWYQQDPGMELHLIHYSYGVNSTEKGDLSSESTVSRIRTEHFPLTLESARPSHTSQYLCASSPQGTEAFFGQGTRLTVV.